The sequence of this TCR beta chain was determined in a study of liver allograft versus peripheral blood T cells. In the study overall: Comparing T cell receptor repertoires in transplanted livers with those in recipients' peripheral blood was part of the design.

This clonotype was observed a few times. The CDR3 has 13 residues. V lost 8 bases and J lost 2; bases outside the gene matches: 6. Via MiXCR, TCRdb re-called the reads, giving one row per CDR3 protein. The sample includes thousands of distinct CDR3 sequences, around 17% of them seen just once. V and J are TRBV12-3 or TRBV12-4 and TRBJ2-7; 7 bases line up with TRBD2. This sequence was found in a human patient who had a liver transplant. The graft donor may have contributed some T cells. Here the CDR3 reads CASGRGSPYEQYF. CDR3 nucleotide sequence: TGTGCCAGCGGGCGGGGGAGTCCCTACGAGCAGTACTTC.